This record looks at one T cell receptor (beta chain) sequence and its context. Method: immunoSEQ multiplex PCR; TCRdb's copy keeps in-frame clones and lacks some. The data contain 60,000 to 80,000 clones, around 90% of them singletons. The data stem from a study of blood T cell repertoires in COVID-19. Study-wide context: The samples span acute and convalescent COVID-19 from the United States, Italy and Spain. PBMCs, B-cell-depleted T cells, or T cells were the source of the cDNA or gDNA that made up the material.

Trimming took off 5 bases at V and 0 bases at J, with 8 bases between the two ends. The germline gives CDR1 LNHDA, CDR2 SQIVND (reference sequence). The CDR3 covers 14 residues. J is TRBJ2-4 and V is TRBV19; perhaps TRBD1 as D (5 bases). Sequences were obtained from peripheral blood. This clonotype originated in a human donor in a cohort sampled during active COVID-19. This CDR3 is CASSLQGAKNIQYF. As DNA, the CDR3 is TGTGCCAGTAGTCTCCAGGGAGCCAAAAACATTCAGTACTTC.